The present TCR beta chain was sequenced within a study of T-cell memory formation after mild COVID-19. At the level of the study: Largely, the TCR clusters proved donor specific. General study points: In pre-infection memory, a portion of responding clones appeared, which suggested that cross-reactive memory joined. Contracting CD8+ clones were enriched in EMRA, CD4+ mainly in CM and EM. From day 15 to 85, contracting clones were balanced between CD4 and CD8, whereas later expanders leaned toward CD4+.

Via MiXCR, TCRdb re-called the 5' RACE reads, giving one row per CDR3 protein. The table lists hundreds of thousands of distinct CDR3 sequences, approximately 8% of them singletons. This CDR3 spans 16 amino acids. Germline values: CDR1 SGHTA, CDR2 FQGNSA. V dropped 5 bases and J dropped 5 bases, with 20 bases sitting between them. Details on this clonotype: Its matching antigen is unknown.

The receptor comes from a man between 18 and 29 years old who had mild COVID-19 (a few samples of this study predate the infection). Cell type and time point are not known. Material for sequencing was PBMCs or a T cell subset sorted from them (not recorded which). This sequence joins TRBV7-2 and TRBJ2-3; maybe TRBD2 (6 bases). The CDR3 nucleotides are TGTGCCAGCAGCCGCGGGGCGACTCAACGGGGAGATACGCAGTATTTT. Amino acids: CASSRGATQRGDTQYF.